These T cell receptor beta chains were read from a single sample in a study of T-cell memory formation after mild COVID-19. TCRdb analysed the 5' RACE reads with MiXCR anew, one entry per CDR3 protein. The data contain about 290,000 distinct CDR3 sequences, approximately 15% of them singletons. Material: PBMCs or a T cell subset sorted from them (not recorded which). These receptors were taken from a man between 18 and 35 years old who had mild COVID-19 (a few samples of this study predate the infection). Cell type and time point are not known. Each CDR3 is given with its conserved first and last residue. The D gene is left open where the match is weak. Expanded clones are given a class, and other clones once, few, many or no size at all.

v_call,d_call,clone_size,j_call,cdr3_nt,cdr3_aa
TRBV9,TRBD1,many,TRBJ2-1,TGTGCCAGCAGCGTAGATACAGGGGGGCCCAATGAGCAGTTCTTC,CASSVDTGGPNEQFF
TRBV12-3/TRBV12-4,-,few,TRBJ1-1,TGTGCCACCCAGGGAAGAGGGAACACTGAAGCTTTCTTT,CATQGRGNTEAFF
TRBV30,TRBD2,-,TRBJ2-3,TGTGCCTGGAGCCGCGGGGGGATCGCAGATACGCAGTATTTT,CAWSRGGIADTQYF
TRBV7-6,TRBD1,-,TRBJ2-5,TGTGCCAGCAGCAGAGGGGGCGGGTTGGAGACCCAGTACTTC,CASSRGGGLETQYF
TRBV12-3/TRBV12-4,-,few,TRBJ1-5,TGTGCCAGCAGTCCGCGTTATCAGCCCCAGCATTTT,CASSPRYQPQHF
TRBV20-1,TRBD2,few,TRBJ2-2,TGCAGTGCTCGAACCTTGGGACTAGCGGGATGGAACACCGGGGAGCTGTTTTTT,CSARTLGLAGWNTGELFF
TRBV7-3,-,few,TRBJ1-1,TGTGCCAGCAGCTTAGATTCTCAGATGAACACTGAAGCTTTCTTT,CASSLDSQMNTEAFF
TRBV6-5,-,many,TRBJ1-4,TGTGCCAGCAGTTACTCAGGAGGTTATGAAAAACTGTTTTTT,CASSYSGGYEKLFF
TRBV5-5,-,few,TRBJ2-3,TGTGCCAGCAGCCTTGTGGGGGAAGCAGATACGCAGTATTTT,CASSLVGEADTQYF
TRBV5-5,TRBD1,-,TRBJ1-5,TGTGCCAGCAGCGTGACCGGGACAGGGAGCAGACAGCCCCAGCATTTT,CASSVTGTGSRQPQHF
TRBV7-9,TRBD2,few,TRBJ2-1,TGTGCCAGCAGTTTCACTAGCGGAGCCTACAATGAGCAGTTCTTC,CASSFTSGAYNEQFF
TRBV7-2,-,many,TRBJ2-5,TGTGCCAGCAGCCCCCGGGCTAGCCAAGAGACCCAGTACTTC,CASSPRASQETQYF
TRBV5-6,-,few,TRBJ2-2,TGTGCCAGCAGCTTGATGGCATCCGGGGAGCTGTTTTTT,CASSLMASGELFF
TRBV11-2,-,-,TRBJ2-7,TGTGCCAGCAGCCTCCGGGACAACGGTCCTAGTCTCAACGAGCAGTACTTC,CASSLRDNGPSLNEQYF
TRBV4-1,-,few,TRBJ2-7,TGCGCCAGCAGCGATCTCAGCGGTAGGGACCAAAACTACGAGCAGTACTTC,CASSDLSGRDQNYEQYF
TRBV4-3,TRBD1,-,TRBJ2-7,TGCGCCAGCAGCCAGCCGGGACAGTCCACCTACGAGCAGTACTTC,CASSQPGQSTYEQYF
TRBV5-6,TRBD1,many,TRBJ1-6,TGTGCCAGCAGCCTTCGAGCCGGGACAGGGGGATCACCCCTCCACTTT,CASSLRAGTGGSPLHF
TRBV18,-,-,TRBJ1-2,TGTGCCAGCTCGCTAACCTCGACAGTGCGCCCTAACTATGGCTACACCTTC,CASSLTSTVRPNYGYTF
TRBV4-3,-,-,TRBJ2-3,TGCGCCAGCAGCCAAGGCTCAGGGGTGGTGGGCACAGATACGCAGTATTTT,CASSQGSGVVGTDTQYF
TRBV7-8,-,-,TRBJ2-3,TGTGCCAGCAGCGGGCCCTTGACGGCGACTAGCACAGATACGCAGTATTTT,CASSGPLTATSTDTQYF
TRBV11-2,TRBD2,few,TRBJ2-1,TGTGCCAGCAGCTTAGAGGTAGCGGGGGGGTACAATGAGCAGTTCTTC,CASSLEVAGGYNEQFF
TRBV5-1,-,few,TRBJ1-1,TGCGCCAGCAGTCGCCTTGGACAGAACACTGAAGCTTTCTTT,CASSRLGQNTEAFF